The 22 T cell receptor beta chains in this list originate from one sample, sequenced in a study of blood T cells in healthy people across ages. Together with a sample-barcoded 5' primer, a J-beta primer mix was included in a second PCR lasting roughly 6 to 12 cycles. TCRdb redid the calling of the 5' RACE reads with MiXCR, one entry per CDR3 protein. The table lists over a million distinct CDR3 sequences, 35% to 55% of them singletons, with approximately 20% in the top ten. Sequences were obtained from blood. The receptors were sampled from a woman aged 60-75 years in good health.

The chain links TRBV7-3 to TRBJ2-1, with 9 bases lining up with TRBD2. The CDR3 extends over 15 amino acids. V was pared by 2 bases and J by 9 bases, with 8 bases of the junction left unmatched. Germline values: CDR1 SGHTA, CDR2 FQGTGA. The DNA of the CDR3 is TGTGCCAGCAGCTTATGGGGGACTAGCAGTGGTGAGCAGTTCTTC. This encodes CASSLWGTSSGEQFF. Full variable domain (missing parts from reference TRBV7-3 and TRBJ2-1): GAGVSQTPSNKVTEKGKYVELRCDPISGHTALYWYRQSLGQGPEFLIYFQGTGAADDSGLPNDRFFAVRPEGSVSTLKIQRTERGDSAVYLCASSLWGTSSGEQFFGPGTRLTVL.

In its sample, this clonotype was seen once. The chain carries TRBV2 and TRBJ2-5; possibly TRBD1 for D (6 bases). The CDR3 is 15 amino acids. Per germline, CDR1 SNHLY and CDR2 FYNNEI. V shed 6 bases and J shed 2 bases, with 16 bases lying between them. The CDR3 DNA sequence: TGTGCCAGCAGGGGGGCAGCGACACCTCAAGAGACCCAGTACTTC. It encodes CASRGAATPQETQYF.

CDR3 sequence: CASSKPSSPLHF. The CDR3 region has the DNA TGTGCCAGCAGCAAGCCAAGTTCACCCCTCCACTTT. V usage is TRBV21-1 and J usage is TRBJ1-6. TRBV21-1 is listed as a pseudogene. The CDR3 contains 12 residues.

The chain combines TRBV7-2 with TRBJ2-3; the match to TRBD2 covers 8 bases. There are 14 residues in the CDR3. V gave up 7 bases and J gave up 3 bases; unmatched junction bases: 6. Per the germline V gene, CDR1 is SGHTA and CDR2 is FQGNSA. CDR3 coding DNA: TGTGCCAGCACCACGGGACTAGAAACAGATACGCAGTATTTT. Its protein product is CASTTGLETDTQYF.

The chain couples TRBV6-1 to TRBJ2-4; a possible D gene is TRBD2 (6 bases). Germline lookup yields CDR1 MNHNS and CDR2 SASEGT. This CDR3 has 12 amino acids. V shed 10 bases and J shed 13 bases, with 20 bases lying between them. The CDR3 bases are TGTGCCACCGCGTCCCCTACTCGGGAGCAGTACTTC. Translation gives CATASPTREQYF.

V usage is TRBV20-1 and J usage is TRBJ2-2; D gene uncertain. Germline V gives CDR1 DFQATT, CDR2 SNEGSKA (reference sequence). This CDR3 is built from 13 residues. The V end was cut by 4 bases, the J end by 4 bases, with 10 bases between. CDR3 bases: TGCAGTGCTAATCGGGTGGTCACCGGGGAGCTGTTTTTT. Protein product: CSANRVVTGELFF.

This sequence joins TRBV12-3 or TRBV12-4 and TRBJ2-5; D gene ambiguous. This CDR3 has 12 amino acids. V lost 7 bases to trimming and J lost 4 bases, with 10 bases between them. DNA of the CDR3: TGTGCCAGCACCGTAGAGCCAGAGACCCAGTACTTC. It is translated as CASTVEPETQYF.

This clonotype was seen more than once but under ten times. V gene TRBV24-1 combines with J gene TRBJ2-1; D is unresolved. The V end was cut by 4 bases, the J end by 0 bases, with 12 bases between. Germline loops: CDR1 KGHDR, CDR2 SFDVKD. CDR3 size: 16 residues. The CDR3 DNA is TGTGCCACCAGTGACGCACTAATACCCTCCTACAATGAGCAGTTCTTC. This encodes CATSDALIPSYNEQFF.

The chain has TRBV20-1 and TRBJ1-6; a possible D gene is TRBD1 (5 bases). V lost 0 bases and J 6 bases, leaving 15 bases between the germline ends. The CDR3 covers 16 residues. Germline V lookup: CDR1 DFQATT, CDR2 SNEGSKA (reference sequence). The CDR3 nucleotides are TGCAGTGCTAGAGATGGAGCAGGGAAAGTTAATTCACCCCTCCACTTT. It specifies CSARDGAGKVNSPLHF.

This clonotype was recorded a few times. The chain recombines TRBV2 with TRBJ1-2; 8 nucleotides align to TRBD1. Unmatched junction bases numbered 3, after V lost 10 bases and J lost 2 bases. The CDR3 extends over 12 amino acids. The germline V gene has CDR1 SNHLY and CDR2 FYNNEI. CDR3 coding DNA: TGTGCCAACCGACAGGGGAACTATGGCTACACCTTC. It is translated as CANRQGNYGYTF. The complete variable domain, with remaining parts taken from reference TRBV2 and TRBJ1-2, reads EPEVTQTPSHQVTQMGQEVILRCVPISNHLYFYWYRQILGQKVEFLVSFYNNEISEKSEIFDDQFSVERPDGSNFTLKIRSTKLEDSAMYFCANRQGNYGYTFGSGTRLTVV.

The rearrangement joins TRBV27 to TRBJ2-4; TRBD2 might be the D (6 bases). Germline values: CDR1 MNHEY, CDR2 SMNVEV (reference sequence). V lost 7 bases to trimming and J lost 0 bases, with 16 bases between them. The CDR3 sequence is 16 residues long. The CDR3 DNA follows: TGTGCCAGCATGGGGAGGAGAGTAGAAGCCAAAAACATTCAGTACTTC. It yields the protein CASMGRRVEAKNIQYF.

The V call is TRBV7-9, the J call TRBJ2-2, with D unclear. CDR1 is SEHNR and CDR2 is FQNEAQ in the germline V gene (reference sequence). Trimming took 1 base from V and 7 from J, leaving 7 bases between them. The CDR3 covers 13 residues. This CDR3 reads CASSLVLLGELFF. DNA of the CDR3: TGTGCCAGCAGCTTAGTGTTACTCGGGGAGCTGTTTTTT.

The CDR3 DNA reads TGTGCCAGTCTGAGCGGGAGGGCTGGGAACACCGGGGAGCTGTTTTTT. Its protein product is CASLSGRAGNTGELFF. The rearrangement joins TRBV10-3 to TRBJ2-2; 10 bases align to TRBD2. The CDR3 covers 16 residues. Per the germline V gene, CDR1 is ENHRY and CDR2 is SYGVKD. The V gene end was trimmed by 10 bases and the J gene end by 1 base; junction bases not matched to a gene: 9.

This chain uses TRBV3-1 with TRBJ2-3; 8 nucleotides match TRBD2. This CDR3 is 13 amino acids long. The V gene end was trimmed by 8 bases and the J gene end by 3 bases; junction bases not matched to a gene: 4. The germline CDR1 and CDR2 sequences are LGHDT and YNNKEL (reference sequence). The chain's CDR3 is CASVKRETDTQYF. The CDR3 coding sequence is TGTGCCAGCGTCAAGCGGGAGACAGATACGCAGTATTTT.

The J gene is TRBJ2-1, the V gene TRBV13, with D possibly being TRBD1 (5 bases). CDR3 length equals 16 residues. The germline gives CDR1 PRHDT, CDR2 FYEKMQ (reference sequence). The V and J ends lost 4 bases and 1 base respectively, with 14 bases between them. This CDR3 reads CASSSPDSSSYNEQFF. The CDR3 nucleotides read TGTGCCAGCAGCTCCCCAGACAGTTCTTCCTACAATGAGCAGTTCTTC.

The rearrangement links TRBV24-1 to TRBJ2-3; 7 bases are a match to TRBD1. Unmatched junction bases numbered 8, after V lost 4 bases and J lost 2 bases. Germline V CDR1 and CDR2: KGHDR, SFDVKD. CDR3 length equals 16 residues. In DNA, the CDR3 is TGTGCCACCAGTGACGTGACAGGGTTCGACACAGATACGCAGTATTTT. Translation gives CATSDVTGFDTDTQYF.

This chain joins TRBV10-3 and TRBJ2-5, with 10 positions matching TRBD1. Per the germline V gene, CDR1 is ENHRY and CDR2 is SYGVKD. The CDR3 is 12 residues long. J gave up 5 bases and V 9 bases, and 3 bases lay outside the gene matches. CDR3 region: CAIGTGVETQYF. The DNA of the CDR3 is TGTGCCATAGGGACAGGGGTGGAGACCCAGTACTTC.

This clonotype was seen more than once but under ten times. The chain couples TRBV10-3 to TRBJ2-5; 11 bases map to TRBD1. J lost 4 bases, V lost 2 bases, and 6 bases had no gene match. From germline, CDR1 is ENHRY and CDR2 SYGVKD. This CDR3 has 16 amino acids. The CDR3 bases are TGTGCCATCAGTGAGCCGGACAGGGGGCTAGGAGAGACCCAGTACTTC. Its translation is CAISEPDRGLGETQYF.

The chain joins TRBV6-5 to TRBJ2-1, with 7 positions matching TRBD1. The germline V gene encodes CDR1 MNHEY and CDR2 SVGAGI. J lost 6 bases, V lost 5 bases, and 7 bases had no gene match. The CDR3 covers 14 residues. The CDR3 sequence: CASSRKTGINEQFF. CDR3 nucleotides: TGTGCCAGCAGTCGTAAGACAGGGATCAATGAGCAGTTCTTC.

CDR3: CTSSLFQETQYF. CDR3 nucleotide sequence: TGTACCAGCAGCTTGTTTCAAGAGACCCAGTACTTC. The rearrangement joins TRBV7-2 to TRBJ2-5; D remains ambiguous. The CDR3 sequence is 12 residues long. The ends were cut back, 3 bases at V and 2 bases at J, with 4 bases in the middle. CDR1 and CDR2 (germline): SGHTA, FQGNSA. Using reference TRBV7-2 and TRBJ2-5 for the parts outside the CDR3, the full variable domain is GAGVSQSPSNKVTEKGKDVELRCDPISGHTALYWYRQSLGQGLEFLIYFQGNSAPDKSGLPSDRFSAERTGGSVSTLTIQRTQQEDSAVYLCTSSLFQETQYFGPGTRLLVL.

This clonotype was seen a few times. The V and J genes are TRBV3-1 and TRBJ2-7; D is unclear. Germline CDR1 and CDR2: LGHDT and YNNKEL (reference sequence). The CDR3 covers 14 residues. Trimming stripped 3 bases from V and 2 bases from J, with 11 bases between. The CDR3 loop reads CASSQGLSPYEQYF. The CDR3 nucleotides read TGTGCCAGCAGCCAGGGGTTATCCCCCTACGAGCAGTACTTC.

The table lists this clonotype with many counts. This chain links TRBV18 with TRBJ2-3; 7 bases agree with TRBD1. J lost 1 base, V lost 4 bases, and 5 bases had no gene match. The CDR3 consists of 15 residues. Per the germline V gene, CDR1 is KGHSH and CDR2 is LQKENI. CDR3: CASSLLDRGTDTQYF. Written as DNA, the CDR3 is TGTGCCAGCTCACTCCTCGACAGGGGCACAGATACGCAGTATTTT.